This T cell receptor beta chain was found in a study of CD8+CD57+ T cells in acquired aplastic anemia. Study-wide results and caveats: Patients versus controls showed no significant CD8+ Simpson's diversity difference.

Only a few counts were recorded for this clonotype. Its antigen is unknown. CDR3 and TCR beta VDJ profiling relied on genomic DNA as the template. TCRdb independently ran MiXCR on the reads; one entry per CDR3 protein. This table holds some 200,000 distinct CDR3 sequences, less than 50% found once. Individuals selected for sequencing had exhibited CD8+CD57+ cell expansion on flow cytometry. The specimen was sorted CD4+, CD8+, or CD8+CD57+ T cells (not recorded which) from PBMCs. The sequence was obtained from a human donor with aplastic anemia.

This chain's CDR3 is CASSLRDSLHSPLHF. DNA of the CDR3: TGTGCCAGCAGCCTCCGCGACAGCCTTCATTCACCCCTCCACTTT. The genes are TRBV7-2 and TRBJ1-6, with a tentative D call TRBD1 (5 bases). The CDR3 is 15 residues long. Trimming shortened V by 5 bases and J by 8 bases, and 16 bases separated the two germline ends. Germline CDR1 reads SGHTA; CDR2 reads FQGNSA.